These 27 T cell receptor beta chains were all obtained from the same sample, sequenced in a study of blood T cells in healthy people across ages (dated by TCRdb to between 2015 and 2017). Receptor libraries were prepared by 5' RACE. Sequencing was carried out with an Illumina HiSeq 2500. A second PCR of roughly 6 to 12 cycles was run with a J-beta primer mix and a sample-barcoded 5' primer. TCRdb trimmed the raw reads at Q25, called clones with MiXCR and kept productive beta chains. Entries that share a CDR3 protein sequence are merged under the most common genes and DNA. In this sample the table shows fewer than 1,000,000 distinct CDR3 sequences, about 46% of which occur a single time. 15% to 20% of the sample rests with the top ten. Sequencing used blood. These receptors originate from an elderly man in good health.

In its sample, this clonotype was seen a few times. J is TRBJ1-6 and V is TRBV20-1; unclear D gene. The V end was cut by 4 bases, the J end by 7 bases, with 8 bases between. CDR3 length equals 12 residues. In germline, CDR1 is DFQATT, CDR2 SNEGSKA (reference sequence). The CDR3, as DNA: TGCAGTGCTACCATGACCAATTCACCCCTCCACTTT. Amino acid sequence: CSATMTNSPLHF.

This clonotype was counted between two and nine times. The CDR3 DNA reads as TGTGCCAGCAGGGCCAGAGACTACAATGAGCAGTTCTTC. Protein sequence: CASRARDYNEQFF. The rearrangement uses TRBV28 and TRBJ2-1; no definite D call. With 6 bases removed from V and 3 bases from J, the gap between germline ends came to 9 bases. Germline assignment: CDR1 MDHEN and CDR2 SYDVKM. The CDR3 is 13 residues long.

This clonotype was detected a few times. The J gene is TRBJ2-3, the V gene TRBV12-3 or TRBV12-4, with D perhaps TRBD2 (6 bases). V was shortened by 2 bases and J by 0 bases, with 18 bases between the two germline ends. The CDR3 totals 18 residues. CDR3 in DNA: TGTGCCAGCAGTTTACCACATGTCACCGCGGGAAGCACAGATACGCAGTATTTT. Its protein is CASSLPHVTAGSTDTQYF.

V usage is TRBV11-1 and J usage is TRBJ1-2, with unresolved D. CDR1 SGHAT and CDR2 FQDESV come from the germline V gene (reference sequence). V lost 4 bases to trimming and J lost 8 bases, with 14 bases between them. This CDR3 contains 13 residues. Written as DNA, the CDR3 is TGTGCCAGCAGCTCACAAGAGGCAGAGGGCTACACCTTC. Amino acids: CASSSQEAEGYTF. Combining the CDR3 with reference TRBV11-1 and TRBJ1-2 gives the whole variable domain EAEVAQSPRYKITEKSQAVAFWCDPISGHATLYWYRQILGQGPELLVQFQDESVVDDSQLPKDRFSAERLKGVDSTLKIQPAELGDSAMYLCASSSQEAEGYTFGSGTRLTVV.

As to this clonotype: This sequence may be a read error, since a much larger clone differs from it by one base. V and J are TRBV2 and TRBJ2-5, with D uncertain. CDR3 length: 10 amino acids. CDR1 SNHLY and CDR2 FYNNEI come from the germline V gene. In DNA, the CDR3 is TGTGCCAGCAGTCTAGAGACCAAGTACTTC. Translating gives CASSLETKYF.

The chain carries TRBV10-2 and TRBJ2-3; D not certain. The CDR3 spans 21 residues. The V end lost 0 bases, the J end lost 0 bases, and 25 bases lay between the germline ends. Germline lookup yields CDR1 WSHSY and CDR2 SAAADI. As DNA, the CDR3 is TGCGCCAGCAGTGAGTCGGGTAGCTCCAGGCTACGAGTGTACAGCACAGATACGCAGTATTTT. It is translated as CASSESGSSRLRVYSTDTQYF.

The rearrangement links TRBV20-1 to TRBJ2-3; D gene ambiguous. V was trimmed by 5 bases and J by 2 bases, leaving 5 bases between them. CDR3 length equals 11 residues. The germline gives CDR1 DFQATT, CDR2 SNEGSKA (reference sequence). DNA of the CDR3: TGCAGTGCTGGCGACACAGATACGCAGTATTTT. Encoded protein: CSAGDTDTQYF.

This clonotype was found a few times. The CDR3 region has the DNA TGCGCCAGCAGCTTGGGCCCAGGGCAAGAATCTGAAGCTTTCTTT. It encodes CASSLGPGQESEAFF. The rearrangement uses TRBV5-1 and TRBJ1-1, with D tentatively TRBD1 (5 bases). Trimming cost V 0 bases and J 6 bases, with 15 bases left between them. The V gene's germline CDR1 is SGHRS and CDR2 YFSETQ. The CDR3 contains 15 residues.

The table lists this clonotype with a count of one. The chain couples TRBV12-3 or TRBV12-4 to TRBJ2-5; TRBD1 might be the D (5 bases). The CDR3 totals 16 residues. V shed 5 bases and J shed 4 bases, with 20 bases lying between them. CDR3 bases: TGTGCCAGCAGTCCGGACCAGGGAAAGGGAACAGAGACCCAGTACTTC. It encodes CASSPDQGKGTETQYF.

The chain joins TRBV25-1 to TRBJ2-3; D call uncertain. The CDR3 spans 17 residues. Germline loops: CDR1 MGHDK, CDR2 SYGVNS. Trimming took off 1 base at V and 4 bases at J, with 18 bases between the two ends. The CDR3 DNA reads as TGTGCCAGCAGTGAATCCTACTACGGGTCCGGCGCAGATACGCAGTATTTT. Translating gives CASSESYYGSGADTQYF.

This clonotype was counted ten times or more. CDR3 sequence (DNA): TGTGCCAGCAGACTCCGAGATACGCAGTATTTT. Its translation: CASRLRDTQYF. The chain is built from TRBV6-2 or TRBV6-3 and TRBJ2-3; no firm D call. The CDR3 consists of 11 residues. Germline CDR1 reads MNHEY; CDR2 reads SVGEGT. Trimming took off 6 bases at V and 5 bases at J, with 6 bases between the two ends.

This clonotype has just a few counts. The gene calls are TRBV2 and TRBJ2-7, with D maybe TRBD2 (6 bases). The CDR3 has 15 residues. The ends were cut back, 3 bases at V and 1 base at J, with 13 bases in the middle. From germline, CDR1 is SNHLY and CDR2 FYNNEI. The DNA of the CDR3 is TGTGCCAGCAGTGAGGGGGGAATACTATCCTACGAGCAGTACTTC. Its translation is CASSEGGILSYEQYF.

The rearrangement joins TRBV20-1 to TRBJ2-7, with D possibly TRBD2 on 6 matching bases. The CDR3 has 16 amino acids. Trimming took 4 bases from V and 0 from J, leaving 19 bases between them. Germline assignment: CDR1 DFQATT and CDR2 SNEGSKA (reference sequence). CDR3 nucleotide sequence: TGCAGTGCTACCCTAAGCGGGCCCCGTAGCTCCTACGAGCAGTACTTC. It translates to CSATLSGPRSSYEQYF.

This chain links TRBV28 with TRBJ2-2; TRBD1 is a possible D gene (5 bases). The germline V gene has CDR1 MDHEN and CDR2 SYDVKM. The CDR3 is 16 residues long. V was pared by 6 bases and J by 6 bases, with 20 bases between. DNA of the CDR3: TGTGCCAGCAGCCGAAGACGGACATTATTTGCCGGGGAGCTGTTTTTT. Amino acids: CASSRRRTLFAGELFF.

The rearrangement uses TRBV7-2 and TRBJ2-7; TRBD2 is a possible D gene (6 bases). Germline CDR1 SGHTA, CDR2 FQGNSA. V gave up 2 bases and J gave up 6 bases, with 14 bases separating them. CDR3 length: 14 amino acids. CDR3 in DNA: TGTGCCAGCAGCTTACAGCAGCGGGTCTCCGAGCAGTACTTC. It yields the protein CASSLQQRVSEQYF.

V is TRBV20-1 and J is TRBJ2-3; 7 bases are shared with TRBD2. The junction had 4 bases not matched to a gene; V was cut back by 1 base and J by 0 bases. CDR1 DFQATT and CDR2 SNEGSKA come from the germline V gene (reference sequence). The CDR3 covers 15 residues. The CDR3 loop is CSARGASGSTDTQYF. The CDR3 DNA reads as TGCAGTGCTAGAGGCGCTAGCGGCAGCACAGATACGCAGTATTTT.

The sample holds one count of this clonotype. The V gene is TRBV15, the J gene TRBJ2-1; D perhaps matches TRBD2 (6 bases). The V end was cut by 1 base, the J end by 10 bases, with 17 bases between. Germline loops: CDR1 LNHNV, CDR2 YYDKDF (reference sequence). CDR3 length: 15 residues. For the CDR3, the DNA is TGTGCCACCAGCAGAGGTGCGGGAAGCACCTACGAGCAGTTCTTC. It specifies CATSRGAGSTYEQFF.

Worth noting for this clonotype: This clone may be a read error of a much larger clone one base away. The V gene is TRBV5-1, the J gene TRBJ1-1; the match to TRBD1 covers 7 bases. The CDR3 has 14 residues. Germline V gene lookup returns CDR1 SGHRS and CDR2 YFSETQ. V gave up 4 bases and J gave up 7 bases; unmatched junction bases: 10. The CDR3 DNA reads as TGCGCCAGCAGCGTGGCCGAGACAGGGATTGAAGCTTTCTTT. It encodes CASSVAETGIEAFF.

CDR3 residues: CATSRDFGTSLGAEQYF. Here the CDR3 DNA reads TGTGCCACCAGCAGAGATTTTGGGACTAGTTTGGGGGCCGAGCAGTACTTC. The gene calls are TRBV15 and TRBJ2-5; 8 bases fit TRBD2. The DNA matches TRBJ2-7 better at its end, which makes the J call doubtful. The CDR3 consists of 17 residues. Germline CDR1 is LNHNV and CDR2 is YYDKDF (reference sequence).

The rearrangement uses TRBV7-9 and TRBJ2-5; TRBD2 agrees at 16 bases. The CDR3 sequence is 19 residues long. Losses at the gene ends were 4 bases for V and 11 bases for J; bases not matched to a gene: 19. The V gene's germline CDR1 is SEHNR and CDR2 FQNEAQ (reference sequence). CDR3 protein: CASSSGLAGGPTSYNEQYF. DNA of the CDR3: TGTGCCAGCAGCTCGGGACTAGCGGGAGGGCCGACGTCCTACAATGAGCAGTACTTC.

With regard to this clonotype: An end of the junction differs from the germline gene, which may be a read error. V and J are TRBV25-1 and TRBJ1-2, with 12 bases lining up with TRBD1. Germline CDR1 reads MGHDK; CDR2 reads SYGVNS. The CDR3 covers 16 residues. As DNA, the CDR3 is TGTGCCAGCAGGGGGACAGGGGGCGGAATTTCCTATGGCTACATCTTC. Amino acids: CASRGTGGGISYGYIF.

The rearrangement links TRBV5-1 to TRBJ2-7, with TRBD2 matching over 7 bases. Unmatched junction bases numbered 9, after V lost 2 bases and J lost 4 bases. The CDR3 is 15 residues long. In germline, CDR1 is SGHRS, CDR2 YFSETQ. The DNA for the CDR3 is TGCGCCAGCAGCTTCTTAGCGGGCACGGAGTACGAGCAGTACTTC. Translating it yields CASSFLAGTEYEQYF.

The chain uses TRBV29-1 and TRBJ1-2; no definite D call. The CDR3 is 13 residues long. Germline CDR1 reads SQVTM; CDR2 reads ANQGSEA. Deletions cut 5 bases from V and 7 bases from J, with 17 bases between. The CDR3 loop reads CSVSLTASGGYTF. The CDR3 nucleotides are TGCAGCGTTAGCCTCACGGCCTCGGGTGGCTACACCTTC.

This clonotype was observed a handful of times. This chain joins TRBV20-1 and TRBJ2-3; possible D gene TRBD1, 5 bases. The CDR3 is made up of 15 amino acids. Trimming stripped 3 bases from V and 6 bases from J, with 19 bases between. CDR1 and CDR2 (germline): DFQATT, SNEGSKA (reference sequence). The CDR3 region is CSASGGRAATDTQYF. CDR3 DNA: TGCAGTGCTAGTGGTGGCAGGGCGGCTACTGATACGCAGTATTTT.

The chain has TRBV20-1 and TRBJ2-5; 10 bases agree with TRBD2. Germline CDR1 reads DFQATT; CDR2 reads SNEGSKA (reference sequence). This CDR3 is 16 amino acids long. With V trimmed by 1 base and J by 11 bases, 16 bases remained unmatched. The chain's CDR3 is CSARGPLAGVNNEQYF. The CDR3, as DNA: TGCAGTGCTAGAGGTCCCCTAGCGGGGGTGAATAATGAGCAGTACTTC.

As DNA, the CDR3 is TGCAGTGCTTGGGACAGCCTCGGGTATGGCTACACCTTC. The encoded protein is CSAWDSLGYGYTF. The chain is built from TRBV20-1 and TRBJ1-2, with TRBD1 matching over 7 bases. J gave up 5 bases and V 5 bases, and 8 bases lay outside the gene matches. This CDR3 has 13 residues. Per the germline V gene, CDR1 is DFQATT and CDR2 is SNEGSKA (reference sequence).

This chain links TRBV20-1 with TRBJ1-2; 8 bases are a match to TRBD1. Trimming cost V 3 bases and J 8 bases; bases outside gene matches: 11. Germline values: CDR1 DFQATT, CDR2 SNEGSKA (reference sequence). CDR3 length: 14 amino acids. The CDR3 loop reads CSASEGQGSRGYTF. CDR3 DNA: TGCAGTGCTAGTGAAGGACAGGGATCTAGGGGCTACACCTTC.